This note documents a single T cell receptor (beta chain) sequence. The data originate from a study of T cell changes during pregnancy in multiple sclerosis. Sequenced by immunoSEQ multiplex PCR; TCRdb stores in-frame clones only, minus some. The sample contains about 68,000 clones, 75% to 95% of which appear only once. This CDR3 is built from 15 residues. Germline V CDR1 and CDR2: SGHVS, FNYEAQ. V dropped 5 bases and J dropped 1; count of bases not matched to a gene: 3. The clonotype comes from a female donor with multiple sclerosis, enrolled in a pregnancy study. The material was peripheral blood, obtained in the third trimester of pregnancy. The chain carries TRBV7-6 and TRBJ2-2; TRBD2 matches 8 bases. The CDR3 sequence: CASSQRGGNTGELFF. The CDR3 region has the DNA TGTGCCAGCAGCCAACGGGGGGGGAACACCGGGGAGCTGTTTTTT.